This T cell receptor beta chain came from a study of T cells in Graves' hyperthyroidism and ophthalmopathy. The V gene's germline CDR1 is WSHSY and CDR2 SAAADI. CDR3 length: 14 residues. TCR beta CDR3 regions were amplified from RNA. Primed by the HTBI set, a first-round RT-PCR was run on the TCR CDR3. TCRdb analysed the multiplex PCR reads with MiXCR anew, one entry per CDR3 protein. The table includes 250,000 to 300,000 distinct CDR3 sequences, around 15% detected once. Turning to this clonotype: Possible read error: a much larger clone is one base away.

This TCR came from a woman between 40 and 55 years old with Graves' hyperthyroidism. This chain uses TRBV10-2 with TRBJ1-5; D uncertain. The sequenced sample was blood. The CDR3 spells CASSGINGNQSQHF. CDR3 coding DNA: TGCGCCAGCAGTGGCATCAACGGCAATCAGTCCCAGCATTTT.